This TCR beta chain was obtained from a study of shared clonotypes between healthy human individuals. Findings and limits, study-wide: Among four donors, roughly 5% of naive CD4 clonotypes were found in common.

Note on this clone: Its specificity is not known.

Method: immunoSEQ multiplex PCR; TCRdb's copy keeps in-frame clones and lacks some. The sample holds 950,000 to 1,100,000 clones, around 74% seen once. All donors were Caucasian adults living in Nashville, Tennessee. The CDR3 extends over 17 amino acids. Germline lookup yields CDR1 SNHLY and CDR2 FYNNEI. V was pared by 6 bases and J by 2 bases, with 9 bases of the junction left unmatched. This chain links TRBV2 with TRBJ2-6, with TRBD2 matching over 8 bases. This TCR was sampled from a man aged 18-30 years in good health. The sequenced material came from memory CD4+ T cells sorted from blood. Subset in this sample: CD45RA-negative fraction. The CDR3 DNA follows: TGTGCCAGCAGCGTCGGGGGGGCAGCCACTGGGGCCAACGTCCTGACTTTC. Its protein product is CASSVGGAATGANVLTF.